This section outlines one TCR beta chain sequence together with its context. Its antigen has not been determined. Per-base quality was not reported, and no clone a single base away is much larger than it. TCRbeta CDR3 regions were amplified from genomic DNA by means of the immunoSEQ Assay, a bias-controlled multiplex PCR. Regarding the original processing steps: The number of nucleated cells in each sample was estimated from the amplification of reference gene primers within the assay. To quantify the absolute abundance of each unique TCRbeta CDR3 rearrangement, sequence reads were collapsed and filtered. For each sample, productive Simpson clonality was calculated as the square root of Simpson's diversity index across productive rearrangements. Not all clones reach the TCRdb copy of this immuneACCESS table, which keeps in-frame sequences only. Checked studies attribute under half of the gap to unresolved V genes and leave the rest unexplained. D and trimming come from the DNA, and the V and J calls and clone size come from that table. For this sample there are 180,000 or so clones; approximately 80% appear just once. The top ten hold over 6.5% of the sample.

The sample belongs to a study of blood T cell repertoires in COVID-19 (dated by TCRdb to 2019 to 2021). Regarding the study in general: Samples from collaborators originated in the United States, Italy and Spain and spanned both the acute and convalescent phases of COVID-19. Samples were obtained from the ongoing ImmuneRACE study (first 160 participants) and from about 1,300 subjects provided by 6 global collaborators. The repertoires were released in a freely available public database intended as a resource for research on the immune response to SARS-CoV-2. Where available, HLA class I and class II types were taken from metadata supplied by the sample provider and were not determined by assay-based typing. Deeply sampled blood TCRbeta repertoires from subjects exposed to, actively infected with, or recovered from COVID-19 were included in the dataset. The material from the prospective study consisted of cDNA or gDNA derived from T cells, B-cell-depleted T cells, or PBMCs. Nearly every sample came with metadata listing a de-identified subject ID, COVID-19 status, age in years and sex. The research as a whole found: The quantity of clinical and demographic metadata differed by source and by participant and was supplied without curation.

One collaborating source in Seattle enrolled patients during active infection and followed them longitudinally through the course of disease. Each collaborating institution followed its own protocols to collect whole blood in K2EDTA tubes. For TCRbeta analysis, collaborators shipped samples as frozen whole blood, isolated PBMCs, or DNA extracted from either of those sample types. The germline V gene (reference sequence) provides CDR1 LNHDA and CDR2 SQIVND. The CDR3 measures 15 amino acids from cysteine to phenylalanine. Solely the CDR3 DNA is kept, with 45 bases framed from the first base. The germline V end is reduced by 3 bases and the J end by 5 bases; junction bases left unmatched: 5.

Sequenced sample: peripheral blood. The chain links TRBV19 with TRBJ2-3, and TRBD2 aligns with 10 junction nucleotides. The sequence was collected from a woman aged 40 to 50 with COVID-19, enrolled during active disease. The CDR3 region has the sequence CASSMSLAGEDTQYF. The DNA is TGTGCCAGTAGTATGTCTCTAGCGGGAGAAGATACGCAGTATTTT.